This TCR beta chain was retrieved from a study of shared T cell receptors in the human thymus. The germline V gene has CDR1 MDHEN and CDR2 SYDVKM. V shed 6 bases, J shed 2 bases, and the junction held 13 bases outside the gene matches. There are 16 residues in the CDR3. Method: immunoSEQ multiplex PCR; TCRdb's copy keeps in-frame clones and lacks some. The data show about 660,000 clones, around nine tenths seen once. This sample also appeared in a second study, on human thymus T cells. That paper notes: Healthy Finnish infants undergoing corrective surgery for congenital heart defects were the donors. Corrective cardiac surgery supplied the resected thymus tissue. Usage of V and J genes appeared biased in thymic and blood repertoires. Highly overlapping thymic repertoires among unrelated individuals were reported in related research.

This chain connects TRBV28 to TRBJ2-7; TRBD1 matches at 7 bases. Sequencing used thymocytes. The receptor's source is a boy under two years old with a congenital heart defect. The CDR3 DNA reads TGTGCCAGCAGCCTTACCGACAGGGATAACACCTACGAGCAGTACTTC. This gives the protein CASSLTDRDNTYEQYF.